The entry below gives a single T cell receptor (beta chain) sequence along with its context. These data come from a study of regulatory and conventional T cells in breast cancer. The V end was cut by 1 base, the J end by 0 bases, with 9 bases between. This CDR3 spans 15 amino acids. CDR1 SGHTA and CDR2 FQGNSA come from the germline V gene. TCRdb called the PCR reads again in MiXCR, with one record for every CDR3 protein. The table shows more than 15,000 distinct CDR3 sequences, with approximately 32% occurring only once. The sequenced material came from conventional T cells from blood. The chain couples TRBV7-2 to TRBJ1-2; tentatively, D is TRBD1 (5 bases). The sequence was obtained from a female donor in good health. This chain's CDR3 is CASSLGQYSNYGYTF. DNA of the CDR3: TGTGCCAGCAGCTTAGGACAGTACTCTAACTATGGCTACACCTTC.